This TCR beta chain was found in a study of T cells in Graves' hyperthyroidism and ophthalmopathy. General study results and limits: Most thyroid clonotypes with frequency above 0.001 were detected in blood. Ophthalmopathy was distinguished from stable hyperthyroidism by 13 V-J signatures.

RNA transcripts provided the source from which TCR beta CDR3 regions were amplified. The HTBI primer set served for first-round RT-PCR of the TCR CDR3. TCRdb itself ran the multiplex PCR reads through MiXCR, one entry per CDR3 protein. The sample yields about 110,000 distinct CDR3 sequences, roughly 15% seen once. The CDR3 runs 14 residues. Germline CDR1 reads SGHKS; CDR2 reads YYEKEE (reference sequence). V lost 3 bases to trimming and J lost 9 bases; unmatched junction nucleotides: 4. This clonotype was found many times. Its target is unknown. The receptor was isolated from a woman aged 45 to 65 with Graves' hyperthyroidism. Material: blood. The chain recombines TRBV5-5 with TRBJ2-1; TRBD2 matches 12 bases. CDR3 region: CASSYWTSGTEQFF. The CDR3, as DNA: TGTGCCAGCAGCTACTGGACTAGCGGGACTGAGCAGTTCTTC.